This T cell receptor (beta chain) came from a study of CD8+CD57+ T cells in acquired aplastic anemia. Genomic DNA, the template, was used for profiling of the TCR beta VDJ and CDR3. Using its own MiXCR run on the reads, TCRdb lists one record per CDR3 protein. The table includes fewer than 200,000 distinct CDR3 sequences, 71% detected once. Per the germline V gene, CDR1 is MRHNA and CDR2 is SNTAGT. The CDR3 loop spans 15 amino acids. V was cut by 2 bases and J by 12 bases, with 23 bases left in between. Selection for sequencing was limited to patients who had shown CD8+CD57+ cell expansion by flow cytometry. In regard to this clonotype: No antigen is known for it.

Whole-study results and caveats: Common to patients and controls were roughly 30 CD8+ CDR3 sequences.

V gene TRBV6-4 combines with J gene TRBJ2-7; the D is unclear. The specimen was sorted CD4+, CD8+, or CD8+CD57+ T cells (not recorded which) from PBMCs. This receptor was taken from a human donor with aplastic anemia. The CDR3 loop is CASSDRVENFEPLYV. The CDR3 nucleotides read TGTGCCAGCAGTGACCGGGTCGAGAATTTCGAACCCCTGTACGTC.